This TCR beta chain is drawn from a study of blood T cell repertoires in COVID-19. How the authors handled the data: Reference gene primers were amplified, and this amplification served to estimate nucleated cell counts. Sequenced by immunoSEQ multiplex PCR; TCRdb stores in-frame clones only, minus some. Clone size and the V and J calls come from that table; the DNA yielded D and trimming. The sample shows about 14,000 clones, about nine tenths of them seen only once. V shed 4 bases and J 5 bases; nucleotides not matched to a gene: 8. Germline V gives CDR1 SGHRS, CDR2 YFSETQ. The length of the CDR3 is 14 residues.

This chain joins TRBV5-1 and TRBJ2-5; 7 nucleotides line up with TRBD2. The sample comprised peripheral blood. This clonotype was sampled from a human donor in a cohort sampled during active COVID-19. Here the CDR3 reads CASSPPAGVETQYF. The CDR3 coding sequence is TGCGCCAGCAGCCCCCCGGCGGGGGTGGAGACCCAGTACTTC.